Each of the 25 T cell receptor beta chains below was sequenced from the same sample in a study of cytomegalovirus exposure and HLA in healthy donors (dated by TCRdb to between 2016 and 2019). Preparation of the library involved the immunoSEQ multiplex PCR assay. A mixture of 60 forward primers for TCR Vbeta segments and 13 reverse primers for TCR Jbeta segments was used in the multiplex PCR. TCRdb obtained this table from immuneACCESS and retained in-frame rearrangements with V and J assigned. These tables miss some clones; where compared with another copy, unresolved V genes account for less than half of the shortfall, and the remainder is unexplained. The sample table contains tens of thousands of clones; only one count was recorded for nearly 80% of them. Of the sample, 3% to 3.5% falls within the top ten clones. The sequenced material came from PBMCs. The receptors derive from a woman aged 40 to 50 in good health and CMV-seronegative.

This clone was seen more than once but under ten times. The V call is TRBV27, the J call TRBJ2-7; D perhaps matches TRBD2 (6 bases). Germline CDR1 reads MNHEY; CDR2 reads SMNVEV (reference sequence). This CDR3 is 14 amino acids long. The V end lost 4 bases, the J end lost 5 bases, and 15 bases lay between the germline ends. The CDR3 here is CASSYRGSRNEQYF. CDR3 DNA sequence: TGTGCCAGCAGTTACCGGGGGTCTAGGAACGAGCAGTACTTC.

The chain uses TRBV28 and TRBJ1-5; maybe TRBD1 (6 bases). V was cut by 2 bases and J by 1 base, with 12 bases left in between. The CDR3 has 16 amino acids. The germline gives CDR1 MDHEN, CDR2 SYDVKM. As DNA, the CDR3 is TGTGCCAGCAGTTTACTTTTTCAGGGGAGCAATCAGCCCCAGCATTTT. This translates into CASSLLFQGSNQPQHF.

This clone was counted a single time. CDR3 residues: CASSQDPRTSNKNEQYF. CDR3 DNA: TGCGCCAGCAGCCAAGACCCCAGGACTAGCAATAAGAACGAGCAGTACTTC. This sequence joins TRBV4-1 and TRBJ2-7; 8 bases agree with TRBD2. Germline assignment: CDR1 MGHRA and CDR2 YSYEKL. V dropped 0 bases and J dropped 5; count of bases not matched to a gene: 12. CDR3 size: 17 residues.

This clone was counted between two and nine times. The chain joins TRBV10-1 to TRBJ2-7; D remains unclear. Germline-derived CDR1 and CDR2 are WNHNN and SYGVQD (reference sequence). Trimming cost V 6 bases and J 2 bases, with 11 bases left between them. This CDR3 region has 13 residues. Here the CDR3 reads CASRLHLPYEQYF. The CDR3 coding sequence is TGCGCCAGCAGGTTACACCTCCCCTACGAGCAGTACTTC.

Here the CDR3 reads CASTLAGPVNEQFF. The CDR3, as DNA: TGTGCCAGCACACTAGCGGGACCAGTCAATGAGCAGTTCTTC. V usage is TRBV5-6 and J usage is TRBJ2-1, with 10 bases identical to TRBD2. Germline V lookup: CDR1 SGHDT, CDR2 YYEEEE. The J segment lost 6 bases and the V segment lost 6 bases, leaving 6 bases of the junction unmatched. CDR3 length equals 14 residues.

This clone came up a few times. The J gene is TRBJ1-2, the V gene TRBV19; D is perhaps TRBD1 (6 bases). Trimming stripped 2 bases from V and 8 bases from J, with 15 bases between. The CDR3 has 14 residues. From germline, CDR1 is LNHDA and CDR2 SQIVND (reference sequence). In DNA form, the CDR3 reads TGTGCCAGTAGTATAAGGGGGACAAACGGCGGCTACACCTTC. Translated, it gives CASSIRGTNGGYTF.

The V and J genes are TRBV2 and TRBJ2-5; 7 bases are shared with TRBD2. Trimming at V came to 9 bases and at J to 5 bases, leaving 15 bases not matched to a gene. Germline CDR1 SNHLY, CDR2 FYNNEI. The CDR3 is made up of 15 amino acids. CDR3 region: CASPPTLAELETQYF. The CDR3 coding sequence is TGTGCCAGTCCCCCCACGCTAGCGGAGTTGGAGACCCAGTACTTC.

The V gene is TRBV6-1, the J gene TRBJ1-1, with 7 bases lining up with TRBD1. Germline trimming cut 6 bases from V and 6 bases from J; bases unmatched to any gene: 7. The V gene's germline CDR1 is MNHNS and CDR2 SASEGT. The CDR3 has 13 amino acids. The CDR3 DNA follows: TGTGCCAGCAGAAACAGGGGAAGGTCTGAAGCTTTCTTT. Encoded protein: CASRNRGRSEAFF.

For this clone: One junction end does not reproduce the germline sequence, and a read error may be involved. CDR3 DNA sequence: TGTACCATCAGGAAGACAGACACCGGGGAGCTGTTTTTT. Residues: CTIRKTDTGELFF. The chain has TRBV10-3 and TRBJ2-2, with D possibly being TRBD1 (5 bases). Germline CDR1 and CDR2: ENHRY and SYGVKD. This CDR3 is 13 amino acids long.

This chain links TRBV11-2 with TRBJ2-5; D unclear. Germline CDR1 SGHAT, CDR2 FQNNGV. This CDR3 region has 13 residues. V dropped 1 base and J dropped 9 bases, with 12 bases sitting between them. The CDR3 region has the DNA TGTGCCAGCAGCTTAGGGAGAAGCGAGGCCCAGTACTTC. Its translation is CASSLGRSEAQYF.

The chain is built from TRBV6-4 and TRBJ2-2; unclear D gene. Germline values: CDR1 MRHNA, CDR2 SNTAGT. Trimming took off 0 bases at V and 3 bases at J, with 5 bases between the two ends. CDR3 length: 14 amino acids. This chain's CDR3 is CASSDSRHTGELFF. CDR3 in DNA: TGTGCCAGCAGTGACTCGAGGCACACCGGGGAGCTGTTTTTT.

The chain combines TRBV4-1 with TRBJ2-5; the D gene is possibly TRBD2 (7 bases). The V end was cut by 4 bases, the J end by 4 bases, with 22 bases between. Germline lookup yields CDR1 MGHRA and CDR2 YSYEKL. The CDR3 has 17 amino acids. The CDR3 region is CASSLHISGGAGETQYF. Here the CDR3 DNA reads TGCGCCAGCAGCCTCCACATCTCGGGGGGCGCGGGAGAGACCCAGTACTTC.

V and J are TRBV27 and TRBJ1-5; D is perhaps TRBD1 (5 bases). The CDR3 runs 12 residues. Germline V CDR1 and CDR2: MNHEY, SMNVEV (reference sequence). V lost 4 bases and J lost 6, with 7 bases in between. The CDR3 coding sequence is TGTGCCAGCAGTTCCCAGGGTCAGCCCCAGCATTTT. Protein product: CASSSQGQPQHF.

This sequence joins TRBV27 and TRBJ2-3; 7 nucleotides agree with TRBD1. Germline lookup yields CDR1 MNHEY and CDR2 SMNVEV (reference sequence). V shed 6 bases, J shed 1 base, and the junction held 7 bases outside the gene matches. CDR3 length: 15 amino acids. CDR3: CASSTLDRRTDTQYF. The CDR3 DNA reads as TGTGCCAGCAGCACTCTGGACAGGCGCACAGATACGCAGTATTTT.

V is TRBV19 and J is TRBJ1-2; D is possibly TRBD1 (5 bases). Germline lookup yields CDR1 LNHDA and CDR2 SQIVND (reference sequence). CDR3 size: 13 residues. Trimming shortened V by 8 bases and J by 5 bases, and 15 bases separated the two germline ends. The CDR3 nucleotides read TGTGCCAGTGGTGGCGGGACGGTATATGGCTACACCTTC. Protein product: CASGGGTVYGYTF.

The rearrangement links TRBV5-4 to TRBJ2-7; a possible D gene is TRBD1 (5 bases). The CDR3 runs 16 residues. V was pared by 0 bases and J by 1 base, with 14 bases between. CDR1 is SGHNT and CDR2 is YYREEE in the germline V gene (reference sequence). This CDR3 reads CASSLAQAGKSYEQYF. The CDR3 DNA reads TGTGCCAGCAGCTTGGCACAGGCAGGGAAATCCTACGAGCAGTACTTC.

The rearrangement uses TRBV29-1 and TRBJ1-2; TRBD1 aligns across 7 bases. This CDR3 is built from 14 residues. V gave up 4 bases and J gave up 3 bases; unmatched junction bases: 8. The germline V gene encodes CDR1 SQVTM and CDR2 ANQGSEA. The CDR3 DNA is TGCAGCGTTGGTCCAGGGGGGTCGCACTATGGCTACACCTTC. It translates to CSVGPGGSHYGYTF.

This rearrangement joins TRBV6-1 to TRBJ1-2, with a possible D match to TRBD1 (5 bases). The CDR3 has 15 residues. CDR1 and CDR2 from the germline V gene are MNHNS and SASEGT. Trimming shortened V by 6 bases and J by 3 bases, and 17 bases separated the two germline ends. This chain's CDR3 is CASRERDGSYYGYTF. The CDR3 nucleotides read TGTGCCAGCAGAGAGCGGGACGGCTCGTACTATGGCTACACCTTC.

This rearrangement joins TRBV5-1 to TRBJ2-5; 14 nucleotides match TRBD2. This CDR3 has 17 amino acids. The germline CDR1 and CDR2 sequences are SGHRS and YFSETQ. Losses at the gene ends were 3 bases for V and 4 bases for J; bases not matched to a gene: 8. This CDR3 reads CASSYATGTSGRETQYF. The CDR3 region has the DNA TGCGCCAGCAGCTATGCCACCGGGACTAGCGGGAGAGAGACCCAGTACTTC. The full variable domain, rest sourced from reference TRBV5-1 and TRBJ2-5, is KAGVTQTPRYLIKTRGQQVTLSCSPISGHRSVSWYQQTPGQGLQFLFEYFSETQRNKGNFPGRFSGRQFSNSRSEMNVSTLELGDSALYLCASSYATGTSGRETQYFGPGTRLLVL.

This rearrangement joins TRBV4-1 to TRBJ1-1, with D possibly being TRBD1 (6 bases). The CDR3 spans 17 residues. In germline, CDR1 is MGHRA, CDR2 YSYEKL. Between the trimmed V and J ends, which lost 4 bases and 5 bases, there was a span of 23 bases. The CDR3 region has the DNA TGCGCCAGCAGCCTCCAGGGGACGGCATTGACGAAAACTGAAGCTTTCTTT. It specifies CASSLQGTALTKTEAFF.

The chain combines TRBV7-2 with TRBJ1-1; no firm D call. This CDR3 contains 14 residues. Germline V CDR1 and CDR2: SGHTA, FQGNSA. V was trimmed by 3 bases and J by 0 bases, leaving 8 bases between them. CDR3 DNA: TGTGCCAGCAGCTTTTACCCTATGAACACTGAAGCTTTCTTT. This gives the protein CASSFYPMNTEAFF.

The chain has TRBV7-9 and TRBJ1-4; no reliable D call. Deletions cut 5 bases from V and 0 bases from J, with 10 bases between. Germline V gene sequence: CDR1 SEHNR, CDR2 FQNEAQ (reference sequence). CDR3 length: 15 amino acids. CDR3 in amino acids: CASSLDGSTNEKLFF. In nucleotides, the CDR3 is TGTGCCAGCAGCCTCGACGGGTCAACTAATGAAAAACTGTTTTTT.

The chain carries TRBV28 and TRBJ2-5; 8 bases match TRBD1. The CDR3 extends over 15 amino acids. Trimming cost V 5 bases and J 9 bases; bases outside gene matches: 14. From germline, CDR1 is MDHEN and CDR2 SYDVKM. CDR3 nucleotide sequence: TGTGCCAGCAGTCCCCTGGGACAGGTCCCTGGGGCCCAGTACTTC. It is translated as CASSPLGQVPGAQYF.

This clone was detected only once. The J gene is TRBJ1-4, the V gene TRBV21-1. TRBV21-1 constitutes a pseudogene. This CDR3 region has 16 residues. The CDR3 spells CASSRRESLYYEKLFF. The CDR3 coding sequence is TGTGCCAGCAGCAGACGGGAAAGTCTATATTATGAAAAACTGTTTTTT.

Here the CDR3 DNA reads TGTGCCAGCAGCTCTCTAAGGGAGGGAGCAGCTTTCTTT. This sequence encodes CASSSLREGAAFF. This chain connects TRBV11-2 to TRBJ1-1; D gene uncertain. V gave up 4 bases and J gave up 10 bases, with 16 bases separating them. This CDR3 comprises 13 residues. CDR1 and CDR2 (germline): SGHAT, FQNNGV.